This TCR beta chain was sequenced for a study of blood T cell repertoires in COVID-19. As concerns this clone: At one end, the junction sequence differs from germline, possibly due to a read error.

Germline CDR1 and CDR2: SGHAT and FQNNGV. The CDR3 consists of 14 residues. This table comes from immunoSEQ multiplex PCR, and its TCRdb copy is limited to in-frame clones, with some not included. The sample records about 100,000 clones, about 80% being singletons. What was sequenced was peripheral blood. J is TRBJ2-2 and V is TRBV11-2; D is perhaps TRBD2 (6 bases). The clonotype comes from a man between 60 and 75 years old with acute or convalescent COVID-19. The CDR3 spells CASSAGTHTGELLF. CDR3 coding DNA: TGTGCCAGCAGCGCCGGGACTCACACCGGGGAGCTGCTTTTT.